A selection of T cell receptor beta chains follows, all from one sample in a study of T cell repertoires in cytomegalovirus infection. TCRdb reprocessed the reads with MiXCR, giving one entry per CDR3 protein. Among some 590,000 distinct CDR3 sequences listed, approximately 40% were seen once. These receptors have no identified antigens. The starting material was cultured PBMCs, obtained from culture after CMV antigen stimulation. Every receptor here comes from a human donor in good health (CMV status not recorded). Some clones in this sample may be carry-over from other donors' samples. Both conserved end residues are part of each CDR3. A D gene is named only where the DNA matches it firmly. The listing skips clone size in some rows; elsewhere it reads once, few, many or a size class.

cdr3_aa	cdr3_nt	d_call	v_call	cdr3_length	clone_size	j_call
CASSLGTGARFF	TGTGCCAGCAGCCTAGGGACAGGGGCAAGGTTCTTC	TRBD1	TRBV7-9	12	few	TRBJ2-1
CASSQDIVLPRGNTEAFF	TGCGCCAGCAGCCAAGACATTGTCTTGCCCCGTGGGAACACTGAAGCTTTCTTT	.	TRBV4-1	18	.	TRBJ1-1
CASSIVAGAGNEQFF	TGTGCCAGTAGTATAGTAGCGGGAGCTGGCAATGAGCAGTTCTTC	TRBD2	TRBV19	15	.	TRBJ2-1
CASSLTLGTSGRAGKTQYF	TGTGCCAGCTCACTCACACTCGGGACTAGCGGGAGGGCGGGAAAGACCCAGTACTTC	TRBD2	TRBV12-3/TRBV12-4	19	.	TRBJ2-5
CASSLPREGINEQFF	TGTGCCAGCAGCTTACCGAGGGAGGGTATCAATGAGCAGTTCTTC	TRBD2	TRBV7-9	15	.	TRBJ2-1
CASSPPGGSRETQYF	TGTGCCAGCAGCCCTCCGGGGGGGTCACGAGAGACCCAGTACTTC	TRBD2	TRBV7-2	15	.	TRBJ2-5
CASSQQGRTEAFF	TGTGCCAGCAGTCAACAGGGGAGAACTGAAGCTTTCTTT	TRBD1	TRBV5-6	13	.	TRBJ1-1
CASSFGAQETQYF	TGTGCCAGCAGCTTTGGGGCCCAAGAGACCCAGTACTTC	.	TRBV11-2	13	many	TRBJ2-5
CASSSRDRAIDEQFF	TGTGCCAGCAGTTCCCGGGACAGGGCAATTGATGAGCAGTTCTTC	TRBD1	TRBV6-6	15	few	TRBJ2-1
CASNIGGDTQYF	TGTGCCAGCAACATAGGGGGCGATACGCAGTATTTT	TRBD1	TRBV5-4	12	few	TRBJ2-3
CASSQVGTGDYNEQFF	TGTGCCAGCAGCCAAGTTGGGACAGGAGACTACAATGAGCAGTTCTTC	TRBD1	TRBV4-2	16	few	TRBJ2-1
CASSTTGMGTEAFF	TGTGCCAGTAGTACCACCGGCATGGGCACTGAAGCTTTCTTT	.	TRBV19	14	few	TRBJ1-1
CASSLGAGGRDTIYF	TGTGCCAGCAGCTTAGGAGCAGGGGGTCGGGACACCATATATTTT	TRBD1	TRBV7-2	15	.	TRBJ1-3
CASSLFGILSYNEQFF	TGTGCCAGCAGTTTATTCGGGATACTCTCCTACAATGAGCAGTTCTTC	.	TRBV27	16	.	TRBJ2-1
CASSSTGGGTETQYF	TGTGCCAGCAGCTCAACAGGGGGCGGAACGGAGACCCAGTACTTC	TRBD1	TRBV7-2	15	.	TRBJ2-5
CASSFQGAYNGQFF	TGTGCCAGCAGTTTCCAGGGCGCCTACAATGGGCAGTTCTTC	.	TRBV27	14	once	TRBJ2-1
CASRRTADNSPLHF	TGTGCCAGCAGGCGGACGGCCGATAATTCACCCCTCCACTTT	.	TRBV6-6	14	.	TRBJ1-6
CASSWGTGFSAEAFF	TGTGCCAGCAGCTGGGGGACAGGTTTTAGCGCTGAAGCTTTCTTT	TRBD1	TRBV7-2	15	few	TRBJ1-1
CASSQAGTVSTDTQYF	TGTGCCAGCAGCCAAGCCGGGACAGTTAGCACAGATACGCAGTATTTT	TRBD1	TRBV3-1	16	.	TRBJ2-3
CASSYSPSGTSSYNEQFF	TGTGCCAGCAGTTACAGCCCTAGCGGGACGAGCTCCTACAATGAGCAGTTCTTC	TRBD2	TRBV6-2/TRBV6-3	18	once	TRBJ2-1
CASSLRGFSNEQFF	TGTGCCAGCAGCTTAAGGGGGTTTTCTAATGAGCAGTTCTTC	.	TRBV7-2	14	many	TRBJ2-1
CSAFTGTSISEQFF	TGCAGTGCTTTCACCGGGACTAGTATTAGTGAGCAGTTCTTC	TRBD2	TRBV20-1	14	.	TRBJ2-1
CSVVGWSGTGDNEQFF	TGCAGCGTTGTGGGGTGGTCCGGGACAGGGGACAATGAGCAGTTCTTC	TRBD1	TRBV29-1	16	once	TRBJ2-1
CASSFQRETQYF	TGTGCCAGCAGCTTTCAGAGGGAGACCCAGTACTTC	.	TRBV7-6	12	.	TRBJ2-5
CASSLRDGDYSGNTIYF	TGTGCCAGCAGCCTTAGGGATGGGGACTACTCTGGAAACACCATATATTTT	.	TRBV4-2	17	few	TRBJ1-3
CSVQTSPGTGGETQYF	TGCAGCGTTCAAACCTCCCCCGGGACAGGGGGGGAGACCCAGTACTTC	TRBD1	TRBV29-1	16	once	TRBJ2-5
CASSFKRAGGMNTEAFF	TGTGCCAGCAGCTTTAAGAGGGCAGGGGGCATGAACACTGAAGCTTTCTTT	TRBD1	TRBV7-9	17	few	TRBJ1-1
CASSLLGSYNEQFF	TGTGCCAGCAGCTTATTGGGCTCCTACAATGAGCAGTTCTTC	.	TRBV7-2	14	many	TRBJ2-1
CASRWTGGESPLHF	TGTGCCAGCAGATGGACAGGGGGTGAGTCACCCCTCCACTTT	TRBD1	TRBV6-2/TRBV6-3	14	.	TRBJ1-6
CASTGMGGTDTQYF	TGTGCCAGTACCGGGATGGGTGGCACAGATACGCAGTATTTT	.	TRBV19	14	.	TRBJ2-3
CASTTLAGVETQYF	TGTGCCAGCACCACACTAGCGGGAGTGGAGACCCAGTACTTC	TRBD2	TRBV7-9	14	.	TRBJ2-5
CASSYSPSGGADTQYF	TGTGCCAGCAGTTACTCCCCTAGCGGGGGGGCAGATACGCAGTATTTT	TRBD2	TRBV6-6	16	.	TRBJ2-3
CASSGYRLSVSGNTIYF	TGTGCCAGTAGTGGCTACAGGCTTTCTGTATCTGGAAACACCATATATTTT	.	TRBV19	17	.	TRBJ1-3
CATSTLGGEQFF	TGTGCCACCAGCACCCTGGGGGGGGAGCAGTTCTTC	TRBD2	TRBV15	12	few	TRBJ2-1
CASSRPTGDQETQYF	TGTGCCAGCAGTCGGCCGACAGGGGACCAAGAGACCCAGTACTTC	TRBD1	TRBV28	15	few	TRBJ2-5
CASSYATGRTLHF	TGTGCCAGCAGTTACGCGACAGGGCGAACCCTCCACTTT	TRBD1	TRBV6-5	13	.	TRBJ1-6
CSSTTSGDLNEQFF	TGCAGTTCAACTACTAGCGGGGACCTCAATGAGCAGTTCTTC	TRBD2	TRBV20-1	14	.	TRBJ2-1
CASASGSPHEQYF	TGTGCCAGCGCGTCCGGGTCCCCCCACGAGCAGTACTTC	.	TRBV6-6	13	few	TRBJ2-7
CASSLVRGFAEAFF	TGTGCCAGCAGCTTAGTCCGTGGGTTCGCTGAAGCTTTCTTT	.	TRBV7-9	14	.	TRBJ1-1
CASSFGTELTDTQYF	TGTGCCAGCAGCTTCGGGACTGAACTCACAGATACGCAGTATTTT	.	TRBV7-8	15	few	TRBJ2-3
CASSPDRAEGNTIYF	TGTGCCAGCAGTCCGGACAGGGCCGAGGGAAACACCATATATTTT	TRBD1	TRBV12-3/TRBV12-4	15	.	TRBJ1-3
CASSLVAGYDNEQFF	TGTGCCAGCAGCTTAGTTGCAGGGTACGACAATGAGCAGTTCTTC	.	TRBV7-4	15	.	TRBJ2-1
CSARVPGQGYTQYF	TGCAGTGCTAGGGTTCCGGGACAGGGGTACACGCAGTATTTT	TRBD1	TRBV20-1	14	.	TRBJ2-3
CASAQRGGSYNEQFF	TGTGCCAGCGCCCAGCGGGGGGGCTCCTACAATGAGCAGTTCTTC	TRBD2	TRBV11-3	15	.	TRBJ2-1
CASSGRVRGSEQFF	TGTGCCAGCAGTGGTCGGGTCCGGGGGAGTGAGCAGTTCTTC	.	TRBV25-1	14	.	TRBJ2-1
CGTESVNTEAFF	TGTGGAACAGAGTCAGTAAACACTGAAGCTTTCTTT	.	TRBV6-2/TRBV6-3	12	.	TRBJ1-1
CASSQIGTSGGVSTDTQYF	TGTGCCAGCAGCCAAATCGGGACTAGCGGGGGGGTTAGCACAGATACGCAGTATTTT	TRBD2	TRBV4-2	19	.	TRBJ2-3
CASSASRGSGTEAFF	TGTGCCAGCAGCGCTTCACGGGGATCCGGCACTGAAGCTTTCTTT	.	TRBV6-6	15	.	TRBJ1-1
CASSLANQETQYF	TGTGCCAGCAGCTTAGCTAACCAAGAGACCCAGTACTTC	.	TRBV7-6	13	few	TRBJ2-5
CASSEGLGQGAQGYTF	TGTGCCAGCAGTGAAGGGTTGGGACAGGGGGCGCAGGGCTACACCTTC	TRBD1	TRBV6-1	16	.	TRBJ1-2
CASSRQGRSNQPQHF	TGTGCCAGCAGCAGACAGGGTCGGAGCAATCAGCCCCAGCATTTT	TRBD1	TRBV2	15	.	TRBJ1-5